This record covers a single T cell receptor beta chain. Its antigen is still unknown. The data were obtained in a study of T cells after yellow fever vaccination. Across the study: Preparation of the low-cell-number fractions used SMART-Seq v4 Ultra Low Input. Notes on the study in general: Researchers noted that a small share of clonotypes showed up in both CD4 and CD8 compartments. Researchers cautioned that FACS-sorted repertoires could harbor abundant clonotypes contaminating from the bulk population.

V lost 1 base, J lost 4 bases, and 11 bases lay in between. Germline CDR1 SGHDN, CDR2 FVKESK. The length of the CDR3 is 15 residues. Each CDR3 protein gets one entry after TCRdb re-called the 5' RACE reads with MiXCR. This repertoire shows almost 600,000 distinct CDR3 sequences, roughly 14% found once; its top ten account for over 12%. This specimen consisted of PBMCs, obtained on the day of the yellow fever booster vaccination. This sequence was found in a man younger than 40 who received the YFV17D yellow fever vaccine. This chain joins TRBV14 and TRBJ2-1; D gene ambiguous. CDR3 amino acids: CASSQVLGPYNEQFF. DNA for the CDR3: TGTGCCAGCAGCCAAGTACTGGGCCCTTACAATGAGCAGTTCTTC.